The source of this TCR beta chain is a study of blood T cells in healthy people across ages. Study-level results: Higher naive T cell percentage went strongly together with higher TCR beta diversity.

This clonotype has a count of ten or more. Its specificity is not known. V trimming: 4 bases; J trimming: 3 bases; junction bases outside the gene matches: 7. CDR3 length equals 16 residues. A second 7 to 11 cycle PCR used barcoded and J-beta primers. MiXCR, applied by TCRdb to the 5' RACE reads, yields one record per CDR3 protein. The sample lists 800,000 to 950,000 distinct CDR3 sequences, under 40% occurring once. Sequenced material: blood. This clonotype was sampled from a man younger than 35 in good health. The rearrangement uses TRBV12-3 or TRBV12-4 and TRBJ2-1, with TRBD2 identical over 9 bases. CDR3 residues: CASSSSLAGNYNEQFF. The CDR3 nucleotides read TGTGCCAGCAGTTCTTCCCTAGCGGGGAACTACAATGAGCAGTTCTTC.